The 25 T cell receptor beta chains below were found in one sample sequenced in a study of OX40 agonist ivuxolimab in advanced cancers. The library relied on the immunoSEQ multiplex PCR assay. TCRdb re-hosts the immuneACCESS table, in-frame sequences only. Its copies lack some clones; in the studies checked, an unresolved V gene accounts for under half of them, and the cause for the rest is not known. This sample comprises tens of thousands of clones, around 82% of them detected only once. The top ten clonotypes cover about 5.4% of the sample. This specimen consisted of CD4+ or CD8+ T cells sorted from blood, obtained in a trial of the OX40 agonist ivuxolimab. These receptors came from an adult with an advanced solid tumor such as melanoma, head and neck, liver or kidney cancer.

This clone was seen only once. This chain links TRBV5-4 with TRBJ1-2; the D gene is possibly TRBD1 (5 bases). The CDR3 is made up of 13 amino acids. V shed 4 bases and J shed 4 bases, with 11 bases lying between them. The germline V gene encodes CDR1 SGHNT and CDR2 YYREEE (reference sequence). CDR3 amino acids: CASSRGLVYGYTF. The CDR3, as DNA: TGTGCCAGCAGCCGGGGACTTGTCTATGGCTACACCTTC.

The V call is TRBV6-5, the J call TRBJ2-4, with D uncertain. Trimming took 6 bases from V and 0 from J, leaving 9 bases between them. This CDR3 has 14 amino acids. CDR1 and CDR2 from the germline V gene are MNHEY and SVGAGI. This chain's CDR3 is CASSLGPAKNIQYF. Written as DNA, the CDR3 is TGTGCCAGCAGCCTCGGCCCAGCCAAAAACATTCAGTACTTC.

The rearrangement links TRBV25-1 to TRBJ1-6, with a weak D call TRBD1 (6 bases). Germline V gene sequence: CDR1 MGHDK, CDR2 SYGVNS. The CDR3 totals 14 residues. The V end lost 4 bases, the J end lost 8 bases, and 12 bases lay between the germline ends. CDR3 sequence: CASSAEQGYSPLHF. The CDR3 region has the DNA TGTGCCAGCAGTGCCGAACAGGGTTATTCACCCCTCCACTTT.

The J gene is TRBJ1-5, the V gene TRBV5-3, with 9 bases identical to TRBD1. TRBV5-3 is an ORF; its function is uncertain. Trimming cost V 1 base and J 2 bases; bases outside gene matches: 7. The CDR3 is 17 residues long. The chain's CDR3 is CARSLKDRGGGNQPQHF. CDR3 nucleotide sequence: TGTGCCAGAAGCTTGAAGGACAGGGGCGGAGGCAATCAGCCCCAGCATTTT.

V is TRBV15 and J is TRBJ1-1; D call uncertain. The CDR3 length is 13 residues. CDR1 and CDR2 from the germline V gene are LNHNV and YYDKDF (reference sequence). With 0 bases removed from V and 7 bases from J, the gap between germline ends came to 9 bases. CDR3 region: CATSRDTASEAFF. Written as DNA, the CDR3 is TGTGCCACCAGCAGAGACACAGCGAGTGAAGCTTTCTTT.

V usage is TRBV29-1 and J usage is TRBJ2-1; no clear D gene. The V end lost 2 bases, the J end lost 12 bases, and 14 bases lay between the germline ends. The CDR3 runs to 12 residues. CDR1 is SQVTM, CDR2 ANQGSEA, per germline. CDR3 sequence reads: CSVESAIRRQFF. CDR3 bases: TGCAGCGTTGAAAGTGCCATTAGACGGCAGTTCTTC.

This chain joins TRBV29-1 and TRBJ1-5; tentatively, D is TRBD1 (6 bases). Germline lookup yields CDR1 SQVTM and CDR2 ANQGSEA. With 6 bases removed from V and 2 bases from J, the gap between germline ends came to 11 bases. This CDR3 contains 13 residues. CDR3 coding DNA: TGCAGCGTGGGGGGCTGGGGCAATCAGCCCCAGCATTTT. This codes for CSVGGWGNQPQHF.

This chain joins TRBV7-2 and TRBJ1-2; 8 positions match TRBD1. Germline CDR1 and CDR2: SGHTA and FQGNSA. The CDR3 runs 14 residues. J gave up 2 bases and V 3 bases, and 2 bases lay outside the gene matches. The CDR3 nucleotides read TGTGCCAGCAGCTTGGACAGGGTAAACTATGGCTACACCTTC. Its translation is CASSLDRVNYGYTF.

The rearrangement uses TRBV7-7 and TRBJ2-2; D uncertain. The germline gives CDR1 SSHAT, CDR2 FNYEAQ (reference sequence). The CDR3 runs 15 residues. The V and J ends lost 1 base and 2 bases respectively, with 8 bases between them. The CDR3 region has the DNA TGTGCCAGCAGCTTAGTCCTGGGCAACACCGGGGAGCTGTTTTTT. This sequence encodes CASSLVLGNTGELFF.

J is TRBJ1-2 and V is TRBV6-1; 7 bases fit TRBD1. CDR1 is MNHNS and CDR2 is SASEGT in the germline V gene. Unmatched junction bases numbered 9, after V lost 5 bases and J lost 6 bases. The CDR3 loop spans 14 amino acids. Written as DNA, the CDR3 is TGTGCCAGCAGTAGACACAGGGGTATGGATGGCTACACCTTC. Its translation: CASSRHRGMDGYTF.

The chain couples TRBV7-2 to TRBJ1-4; D is perhaps TRBD1 (5 bases). Trimming took off 1 base at V and 8 bases at J, with 14 bases between the two ends. Germline lookup yields CDR1 SGHTA and CDR2 FQGNSA. This CDR3 spans 15 amino acids. Written as DNA, the CDR3 is TGTGCCAGCAGCTTAGGCCCCGGGACGCGAGAAAAACTGTTTTTT. Its protein is CASSLGPGTREKLFF.

This clone has a single count. The chain couples TRBV7-2 to TRBJ2-3, with unresolved D. Trimming stripped 5 bases from V and 3 bases from J, with 9 bases between. The CDR3 totals 13 residues. Per the germline V gene, CDR1 is SGHTA and CDR2 is FQGNSA. The CDR3 DNA reads as TGTGCCAGCAGCCCCCAAAGAACAGATACGCAGTATTTT. Translated, it gives CASSPQRTDTQYF.

This clone is a singleton in its sample. The chain recombines TRBV28 with TRBJ2-2; TRBD1 might be the D (5 bases). The CDR3 totals 15 residues. Deletions cut 4 bases from V and 5 bases from J, with 14 bases between. Per germline, CDR1 MDHEN and CDR2 SYDVKM. CDR3 amino acids: CASSSSQGGTGELFF. For the CDR3, the DNA is TGTGCCAGCAGTTCCTCCCAGGGTGGTACCGGGGAGCTGTTTTTT. Combining the CDR3 with reference TRBV28 and TRBJ2-2 gives the whole variable domain DVKVTQSSRYLVKRTGEKVFLECVQDMDHENMFWYRQDPGLGLRLIYFSYDVKMKEKGDIPEGYSVSREKKERFSLILESASTNQTSMYLCASSSSQGGTGELFFGEGSRLTVL.

The chain employs TRBV7-8 and TRBJ2-5, with D possibly being TRBD2 (5 bases). Germline CDR1 reads SGHVS; CDR2 reads FQNEAQ. The CDR3 consists of 17 residues. V lost 5 bases to trimming and J lost 7 bases, with 26 bases between them. CDR3 protein: CASSPSPQHLGGGTQYF. CDR3 coding DNA: TGTGCCAGCAGCCCTAGCCCCCAACACCTCGGAGGAGGGACCCAGTACTTC.

The chain recombines TRBV7-6 with TRBJ2-7; D is possibly TRBD2 (6 bases). V was clipped by 5 bases and J by 3 bases, with 8 bases between them. CDR1 SGHVS and CDR2 FNYEAQ come from the germline V gene. The CDR3 has 12 amino acids. Here the CDR3 DNA reads TGTGCCAGCAGCGCGGGAATCTACGAGCAGTACTTC. Amino acids: CASSAGIYEQYF.

The chain has TRBV19 and TRBJ2-5; 9 positions match TRBD1. V lost 3 bases, J lost 6 bases, and 5 bases stayed unmatched. Germline CDR1 is LNHDA and CDR2 is SQIVND (reference sequence). The CDR3 has 14 amino acids. CDR3 amino acids: CASSIGQGRQTQYF. The CDR3 bases are TGTGCCAGTAGTATCGGACAGGGGAGACAGACCCAGTACTTC. Based on the CDR3 plus reference TRBV19 and TRBJ2-5, the full variable domain is DGGITQSPKYLFRKEGQNVTLSCEQNLNHDAMYWYRQDPGQGLRLIYYSQIVNDFQKGDIAEGYSVSREKKESFPLTVTSAQKNPTAFYLCASSIGQGRQTQYFGPGTRLLVL.

The CDR3 region is CASSLERPDNSYEQYF. DNA of the CDR3: TGTGCCAGCAGCTTAGAAAGGCCAGACAACTCCTACGAGCAGTACTTC. This chain connects TRBV13 to TRBJ2-5; D uncertain. The end of the DNA is better explained by TRBJ2-7, so the J call may be wrong. Germline-derived CDR1 and CDR2 are PRHDT and FYEKMQ (reference sequence). The CDR3 has 16 amino acids.

CDR3 sequence: CASSERHNTEAFF. In DNA, the CDR3 is TGCGCCAGCAGTGAAAGACACAACACTGAAGCTTTCTTT. V usage is TRBV10-1 and J usage is TRBJ1-1, with D unclear. Germline loops: CDR1 WNHNN, CDR2 SYGVQD (reference sequence). With 3 bases removed from V and 2 bases from J, the gap between germline ends came to 7 bases. The CDR3 covers 13 residues.

The CDR3 region is CASSLGTRSYNEQFF. The CDR3 bases are TGTGCCAGCAGCTTAGGGACTAGGTCCTACAATGAGCAGTTCTTC. The V call is TRBV11-3, the J call TRBJ2-1, with 7 nucleotides matching TRBD2. V dropped 1 base and J dropped 1; count of bases not matched to a gene: 1. This CDR3 spans 15 amino acids. Germline CDR1 SGHNT, CDR2 YENEEA. Variable domain in full (rest from reference TRBV11-3 and TRBJ2-1): EAGVVQSPRYKIIEKKQPVAFWCNPISGHNTLYWYLQNLGQGPELLIRYENEEAVDDSQLPKDRFSAERLKGVDSTLKIQPAELGDSAVYLCASSLGTRSYNEQFFGPGTRLTVL.

Regarding this clone: A read error may account for a junction end that differs from germline. CDR3 region: CASRLAGVPTVLF. Written as DNA, the CDR3 is TGTGCCAGCAGACTTGCAGGGGTCCCGACGGTCCTCTTC. The V and J genes are TRBV28 and TRBJ1-2; D might be TRBD1 (6 bases). Germline V gives CDR1 MDHEN, CDR2 SYDVKM. The CDR3 runs to 13 residues.

This chain connects TRBV5-4 to TRBJ1-2; D is possibly TRBD1 (6 bases). Looked up from germline, CDR1 is SGHNT and CDR2 is YYREEE (reference sequence). The CDR3 consists of 14 residues. V lost 4 bases and J 9 bases, leaving 19 bases between the germline ends. In DNA form, the CDR3 reads TGTGCCAGCAGCATCATCAGAGGAGGGGACAGCTACACCTTC. The encoded protein is CASSIIRGGDSYTF.

The rearrangement links TRBV7-2 to TRBJ2-1; 8 bases agree with TRBD1. The V and J ends lost 8 bases and 1 base, in that order; junction bases with no gene match: 10. Germline values: CDR1 SGHTA, CDR2 FQGNSA. The CDR3 is made up of 16 amino acids. CDR3 nucleotide sequence: TGTGCCAGCTCACAACTAGGGACAGGTTCCTACAATGAGCAGTTCTTC. Translation gives CASSQLGTGSYNEQFF.

This clone appeared a single time. The chain carries TRBV19 and TRBJ2-3, with D perhaps being TRBD1 or TRBD2 (6 bases each). There are 15 residues in the CDR3. Trimming took off 3 bases at V and 2 bases at J, with 12 bases between the two ends. The germline V gene has CDR1 LNHDA and CDR2 SQIVND (reference sequence). The CDR3 DNA reads as TGTGCCAGTAGTATCGGGGGCCCTCCCACAGATACGCAGTATTTT. It is translated as CASSIGGPPTDTQYF.

The chain has TRBV29-1 and TRBJ2-7; possible D gene TRBD1, 6 bases. There are 13 residues in the CDR3. The ends were cut back, 6 bases at V and 5 bases at J, with 17 bases in the middle. Germline-derived CDR1 and CDR2 are SQVTM and ANQGSEA. The CDR3 DNA reads as TGCAGCGTAGGTACCTTTGGACAGCACGAGCAGTACTTC. Its protein is CSVGTFGQHEQYF.

The gene calls are TRBV29-1 and TRBJ2-7; D gene unclear. This CDR3 is 14 amino acids long. V was pared by 0 bases and J by 1 base, with 10 bases between. Germline CDR1 and CDR2: SQVTM and ANQGSEA. This CDR3 is CSVEETRQSYEQYF. The CDR3 DNA reads as TGCAGCGTTGAAGAAACACGTCAATCCTACGAGCAGTACTTC.